This is a list of T cell receptor beta chains from one sample in a study of T cell repertoires in cytomegalovirus infection. TCRdb independently ran MiXCR on the reads; one entry per CDR3 protein. The data show around 310,000 distinct CDR3 sequences, 17% seen once. The sample consisted of PBMCs. The receptors were gathered from a human donor in good health (CMV status not recorded). Some clones in this sample may be carry-over from other donors' samples. Each CDR3 is given with its conserved first and last residue. A D gene is named only where the DNA matches it firmly. Some rows have no size entry. The others give once, few or many, or a class for an expanded clone.

>TRBV5-5|TRBJ2-1|TRBD1|NA
CASSGGQGRNEQFF
TGTGCCAGCAGCGGTGGACAGGGTCGCAATGAGCAGTTCTTC
>TRBV25-1|TRBJ2-1|NA|NA
CASSEAASSYNEQFF
TGTGCCAGCAGTGAGGCGGCGAGCTCCTACAATGAGCAGTTCTTC
>TRBV7-9|TRBJ2-5|NA|few
CASSQMGTGETQYF
TGTGCCAGCAGCCAGATGGGGACCGGGGAGACCCAGTACTTC
>TRBV12-3/TRBV12-4|TRBJ1-2|NA|once
CASSLVSARGYGYTF
TGTGCCAGCAGTTTAGTCTCGGCGAGAGGCTATGGCTACACCTTC
>TRBV18|TRBJ2-3|TRBD1|NA
CASSRGQSTDTQYF
TGTGCCAGCTCACGGGGACAGAGCACAGATACGCAGTATTTT
>TRBV6-1|TRBJ1-1|NA|few
CASSEGHNTEAFF
TGTGCCAGCAGTGAAGGACATAACACTGAAGCTTTCTTT
>TRBV12-3/TRBV12-4|TRBJ1-1|NA|NA
CASTHPKLGRVTEAFF
TGTGCCAGCACCCACCCCAAGCTCGGCAGAGTTACTGAAGCTTTCTTT
>TRBV2|TRBJ1-1|NA|NA
CASSETQGLLAFF
TGTGCCAGCAGTGAAACTCAGGGCCTTTTAGCTTTCTTT
>TRBV5-6|TRBJ1-5|NA|few
CASSRLTGGNQNQPQHF
TGTGCCAGCAGCCGACTGACAGGAGGAAACCAAAATCAGCCCCAGCATTTT
>TRBV10-3|TRBJ2-7|NA|few
CAISTLAEGIDEQYF
TGTGCCATCAGCACATTAGCGGAGGGTATCGACGAGCAGTACTTC